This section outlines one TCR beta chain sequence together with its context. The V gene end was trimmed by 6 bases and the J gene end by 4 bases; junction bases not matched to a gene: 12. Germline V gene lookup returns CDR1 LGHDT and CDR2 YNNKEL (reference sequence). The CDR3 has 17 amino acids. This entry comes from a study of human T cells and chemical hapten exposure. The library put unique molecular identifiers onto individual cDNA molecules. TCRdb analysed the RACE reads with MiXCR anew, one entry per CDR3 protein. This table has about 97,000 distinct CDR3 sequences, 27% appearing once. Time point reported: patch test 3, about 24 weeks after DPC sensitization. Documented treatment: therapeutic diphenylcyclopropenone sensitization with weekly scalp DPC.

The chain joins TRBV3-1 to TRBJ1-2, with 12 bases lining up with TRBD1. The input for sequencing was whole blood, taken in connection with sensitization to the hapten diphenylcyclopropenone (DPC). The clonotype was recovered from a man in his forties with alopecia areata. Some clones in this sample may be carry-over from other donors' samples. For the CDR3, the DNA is TGTGCCAGCAGTCTCTGGGGTGGGACAGGGGGCAGCTATGGCTACACCTTC. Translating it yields CASSLWGGTGGSYGYTF.